Here is one T cell receptor beta chain with its context. Trimming took 6 bases from V and 0 from J, leaving 15 bases between them. Germline-derived CDR1 and CDR2 are MDHEN and SYDVKM. The CDR3 runs to 15 residues. The data belong to a study of cytotoxic CD8 clonotypes in ibrutinib-treated CLL. The wider study: Outcomes included around 25 partial and 2 complete responses; after median roughly 66 months, roughly 15 stayed remitted and some 12 progressed. Sample averages reached 250,000 to 300,000 productive templates and 94,082 productive rearrangements. Response samples followed a median 12 months of treatment, range 6 to 36.

The protocol was immunoSEQ multiplex PCR, while the TCRdb copy is restricted to in-frame clones and leaves out a portion. The profile shows about 85,000 clones, roughly 83% of them singletons. The clonotype originates from a human donor with chronic lymphocytic leukemia. The chain has TRBV28 and TRBJ2-7; either TRBD1 or TRBD2 may fit D (5 bases each). Material: PBMCs, obtained after 12 months of ibrutinib treatment. The CDR3 DNA reads as TGTGCCAGCAGCACCGCCGGGACGGGCTCCTACGAGCAGTACTTC. This sequence encodes CASSTAGTGSYEQYF. The full variable domain, with the rest looked up from reference TRBV28 and TRBJ2-7, is DVKVTQSSRYLVKRTGEKVFLECVQDMDHENMFWYRQDPGLGLRLIYFSYDVKMKEKGDIPEGYSVSREKKERFSLILESASTNQTSMYLCASSTAGTGSYEQYFGPGTRLTVT.